These 22 T cell receptor beta chains originate from one sample sequenced in a study of response to subunit inactivated influenza vaccine. In TCRdb, the RT-PCR reads were re-called with MiXCR into one record per CDR3 protein. The sample contains around 850,000 distinct CDR3 sequences, less than 20% of which appear only once. The material sequenced was PBMCs from blood, taken 4 to 6 days after vaccination. Receptor source: a man between 50 and 59 years old who received an inactivated influenza vaccine.

There are a few counts of this clonotype. The chain combines TRBV20-1 with TRBJ2-1; 7 bases are a match to TRBD2. CDR3 size: 13 residues. CDR1 and CDR2 from the germline V gene are DFQATT and SNEGSKA (reference sequence). V dropped 3 bases and J dropped 8; count of bases not matched to a gene: 7. CDR3 residues: CSASPSGVDEQFF. The CDR3 nucleotides read TGCAGTGCTAGCCCTAGCGGCGTCGATGAGCAGTTCTTC.

This clonotype occurred a few times. The chain links TRBV29-1 to TRBJ2-3, with a weak D call TRBD1 (6 bases). The CDR3 is 14 residues long. Trimming shortened V by 5 bases and J by 2 bases, and 14 bases separated the two germline ends. Germline CDR1 and CDR2: SQVTM and ANQGSEA. The CDR3 region is CSVTDSYITDTQYF. CDR3 coding DNA: TGCAGCGTTACGGACAGCTACATCACAGATACGCAGTATTTT.

The sample holds a few counts of this clonotype. The chain uses TRBV12-5 and TRBJ2-2, with a weak D call TRBD1 (6 bases). The CDR3 is 16 amino acids. Looked up from germline, CDR1 is LGHNT and CDR2 is FRNRAP. V was clipped by 5 bases and J by 0 bases, with 13 bases between them. The CDR3 nucleotides read TGTGCTAGTGGTCCGACGGACAGAACGAACACCGGGGAGCTGTTTTTT. Amino acids: CASGPTDRTNTGELFF.

The CDR3 loop is CASSFRSSQGSNEQYF. The DNA for the CDR3 is TGTGCCAGCAGCTTCCGGTCTTCCCAGGGGTCCAACGAGCAGTACTTC. V gene TRBV5-5 combines with J gene TRBJ2-7, with a weak D call TRBD1 (6 bases). Per the germline V gene, CDR1 is SGHKS and CDR2 is YYEKEE (reference sequence). The V and J ends lost 2 bases and 5 bases respectively, with 20 bases between them. CDR3 length: 16 amino acids.

This clonotype showed up just a few times. The J gene is TRBJ1-5, the V gene TRBV6-1; a possible D gene is TRBD1 (5 bases). CDR1 and CDR2 (germline): MNHNS, SASEGT. V was trimmed by 0 bases and J by 7 bases, leaving 10 bases between them. This CDR3 contains 14 residues. CDR3 nucleotide sequence: TGTGCCAGCAGTGAAGCGGGGGGATGGCAGCCCCAGCATTTT. It is translated as CASSEAGGWQPQHF.

This chain links TRBV18 with TRBJ2-7, with D perhaps matching TRBD1 (5 bases). From germline, CDR1 is KGHSH and CDR2 LQKENI. With 5 bases removed from V and 7 bases from J, the gap between germline ends came to 15 bases. CDR3 length: 13 amino acids. CDR3 coding DNA: TGTGCCAGCTCAGTCGAAGGGGCGACGGAGCAGTACTTC. The encoded protein is CASSVEGATEQYF.

This rearrangement joins TRBV6-6 to TRBJ2-7, with D hard to call. Germline-derived CDR1 and CDR2 are MNHNY and SVGAGI (reference sequence). V gave up 3 bases and J gave up 0 bases, with 6 bases separating them. The CDR3 loop spans 13 amino acids. The CDR3, as DNA: TGTGCCAGCAGTTATACAGACTCCTACGAGCAGTACTTC. It is translated as CASSYTDSYEQYF.

The chain employs TRBV20-1 and TRBJ2-1, with TRBD2 identical over 9 bases. V shed 1 base, J shed 4 bases, and the junction held 11 bases outside the gene matches. The length of the CDR3 is 17 residues. CDR1 and CDR2 from the germline V gene are DFQATT and SNEGSKA (reference sequence). CDR3: CSARVPLGGRVYNEQFF. CDR3 nucleotides: TGCAGTGCTAGAGTCCCTCTGGGCGGGAGGGTTTACAATGAGCAGTTCTTC.

This clonotype was observed a handful of times. The J gene is TRBJ1-2, the V gene TRBV5-1; a weak D match, TRBD1 (5 bases). V lost 2 bases, J lost 3 bases, and 11 bases lay in between. Germline values: CDR1 SGHRS, CDR2 YFSETQ. The CDR3 consists of 14 residues. This CDR3 is CASSFERRDYGYTF. The CDR3 DNA follows: TGCGCCAGCAGCTTTGAGCGCAGGGACTATGGCTACACCTTC.

This chain uses TRBV5-5 with TRBJ1-4; D ambiguous. Trimming removed 4 bases at V and 3 bases at J, with 10 bases between. Looked up from germline, CDR1 is SGHKS and CDR2 is YYEKEE (reference sequence). CDR3 size: 14 residues. CDR3 nucleotide sequence: TGTGCCAGCAGCCAATTTGCGGCTAATGAAAAACTGTTTTTT. Amino acids: CASSQFAANEKLFF. Variable domain in full (rest from reference TRBV5-5 and TRBJ1-4): DAGVTQSPTHLIKTRGQQVTLRCSPISGHKSVSWYQQVLGQGPQFIFQYYEKEERGRGNFPDRFSARQFPNYSSELNVNALLLGDSALYLCASSQFAANEKLFFGSGTQLSVL.

This clonotype was detected a few times. The chain links TRBV10-3 to TRBJ2-7; 10 bases fit TRBD2. This CDR3 is built from 15 residues. Germline assignment: CDR1 ENHRY and CDR2 SYGVKD. V shed 6 bases and J 5 bases; nucleotides not matched to a gene: 10. The CDR3 sequence: CAISGPGLASNEQYF. DNA for the CDR3: TGTGCCATCAGCGGGCCGGGACTAGCGTCCAACGAGCAGTACTTC.

This clonotype was seen repeatedly, ten times or more. The chain couples TRBV10-3 to TRBJ1-1; no clear D gene. The CDR3 sequence is 14 residues long. The germline V gene encodes CDR1 ENHRY and CDR2 SYGVKD. Trimming took off 3 bases at V and 1 base at J, with 9 bases between the two ends. For the CDR3, the DNA is TGTGCCATCAGTGACGTCCAGGAGAACACTGAAGCTTTCTTT. This sequence encodes CAISDVQENTEAFF.

In this sample, this clonotype turned up many times. J is TRBJ2-1 and V is TRBV4-2; 9 bases are shared with TRBD2. Germline V gene data show CDR1 as LGHNA and CDR2 as YNFKEQ. The CDR3 covers 18 residues. V was clipped by 2 bases and J by 10 bases; unmatched bases: 18. The CDR3 is CASSQYMASGATWGEQFF. The DNA for the CDR3 is TGTGCCAGCAGCCAATACATGGCTAGCGGGGCGACTTGGGGAGAGCAGTTCTTC.

The table lists this clonotype with a few counts. J is TRBJ2-1 and V is TRBV7-3, with 11 nucleotides matching TRBD1. Germline loops: CDR1 SGHTA, CDR2 FQGTGA. The CDR3 sequence is 15 residues long. V shed 1 base and J 8 bases; nucleotides not matched to a gene: 4. The CDR3 coding sequence is TGTGCCAGCAGCTTAAGCGGACAGGGGGCCTATGAGCAGTTCTTC. Translation gives CASSLSGQGAYEQFF.

The gene calls are TRBV12-3 or TRBV12-4 and TRBJ2-1; D unresolved. The CDR3 totals 11 residues. V lost 6 bases and J lost 8, with 8 bases in between. The chain's CDR3 is CASSREYEQFF. DNA for the CDR3: TGTGCCAGCAGCCGAGAATATGAGCAGTTCTTC.

This clonotype was picked up a small number of times. The chain employs TRBV7-2 and TRBJ2-1, with D possibly TRBD1 on 5 matching bases. Trimming removed 3 bases from V and 6 bases from J, with 9 bases in between. Germline loops: CDR1 SGHTA, CDR2 FQGNSA. The CDR3 extends over 13 amino acids. CDR3 protein: CASSFFTGNEQFF. CDR3 nucleotide sequence: TGTGCCAGCAGCTTCTTCACAGGCAATGAGCAGTTCTTC.

The sample holds a few counts of this clonotype. The V and J genes are TRBV6-2 or TRBV6-3 and TRBJ2-7, with D uncertain. Trimming cost V 6 bases and J 0 bases, with 9 bases left between them. Germline V CDR1 and CDR2: MNHEY, SVGEGT. There are 13 residues in the CDR3. CDR3 DNA sequence: TGTGCCAGCAGGCGACTCGCCTCCTACGAGCAGTACTTC. Translation gives CASRRLASYEQYF.

Ten or more counts support this clonotype. One junction end disagrees with the germline gene, perhaps due to a read error. The chain uses TRBV7-2 and TRBJ2-7; 7 bases map to TRBD2. The V gene's germline CDR1 is SGHTA and CDR2 FQGNSA. CDR3 size: 14 residues. Here the CDR3 reads CASSSSGGTYEQYF. Written as DNA, the CDR3 is TGCGCCAGCAGCTCTAGCGGAGGAACCTACGAGCAGTACTTC.

A few counts support this clonotype. V usage is TRBV29-1 and J usage is TRBJ1-1; D may be TRBD1 (6 bases). The germline V gene encodes CDR1 SQVTM and CDR2 ANQGSEA. V shed 7 bases and J shed 1 base, with 16 bases lying between them. The CDR3 totals 14 residues. This CDR3 reads CSARRTVENTEAFF. DNA of the CDR3: TGCAGCGCGCGACGGACAGTAGAGAACACTGAAGCTTTCTTT. Variable domain in full (rest from reference TRBV29-1 and TRBJ1-1): SAVISQKPSRDICQRGTSLTIQCQVDSQVTMMFWYRQQPGQSLTLIATANQGSEATYESGFVIDKFPISRPNLTFSTLTVSNMSPEDSSIYLCSARRTVENTEAFFGQGTRLTVV.

This chain connects TRBV20-1 to TRBJ2-2, with 8 nucleotides matching TRBD1. After removal of 6 bases from V and 6 bases from J, the junction contained 6 bases not matched to a gene. This CDR3 has 13 residues. The germline gives CDR1 DFQATT, CDR2 SNEGSKA (reference sequence). CDR3 loop: CSAQETGAGELFF. In DNA, the CDR3 is TGCAGTGCCCAAGAGACAGGGGCCGGGGAGCTGTTTTTT.

This clonotype was detected many times. This chain links TRBV27 with TRBJ2-7; no reliable D call. Germline V gives CDR1 MNHEY, CDR2 SMNVEV (reference sequence). This CDR3 is built from 13 residues. Trimming removed 4 bases at V and 0 bases at J, with 7 bases between. The CDR3 sequence: CASSSSLSYEQYF. CDR3 DNA sequence: TGTGCCAGCAGTTCCAGCCTCTCCTACGAGCAGTACTTC.

This clonotype was counted only a few times. The V call is TRBV6-6, the J call TRBJ2-3; D is ambiguous. This CDR3 region has 13 residues. V lost 2 bases to trimming and J lost 5 bases, with 8 bases between them. From germline, CDR1 is MNHNY and CDR2 SVGAGI (reference sequence). The CDR3 DNA sequence: TGTGCCAGCAGTTACATCGGTGGAGATACGCAGTATTTT. It codes for CASSYIGGDTQYF.